This paragraph reports one TCR beta chain. Its antigen remains unidentified. No per-base quality is available; no much larger clone lies one base away. The data originate from a study of CD8 T cells in Susac syndrome (dated by TCRdb to about 2019). For the study in its entirety: The study used repertoire sequencing to test whether antigen drove CD8+ T cell activation and differentiation in Susac syndrome.

RNA was extracted with the RNeasy kit and about 0.5 to 1 ug was reverse transcribed using random hexamers. TCR beta CDR3 regions were amplified with the immunoSEQ multiplex PCR assay covering 54 Vbeta and 13 Jbeta segments. PCR amplification bias was corrected using a synthetic template baseline for primer optimization and computational correction. In the authors' own workflow: Reads were annotated to V, D and J genes per IMGT and analyzed with immunoSEQ Analyzer, keeping only productive sequences. Clonality was computed as one minus Shannon entropy normalized by log2 of the number of productive unique sequences. For each patient and control, public and private clones were evaluated within the 100 most prevalent clones. Clones were defined as Susac-specific when absent from the healthy and MS cohorts, from about 1,100 published viral clones and from other ImmuneACCESS disease sequences. TCRdb trimmed public reads at Q25 via fastp, called clones via MiXCR and kept in-frame beta chains. Every entry covers one CDR3 protein and lists the most common genes and DNA from its rows. For this entry, the V and J calls and clone size follow TCRdb and not the study's own pipeline. For this sample the table gives approximately 270,000 distinct CDR3 sequences, of which over 85% were detected only once. Together, the top ten hold around 0.067% of the sample.

Its CDR3 holds 16 amino acids, cysteine through phenylalanine. CDR3 DNA only is kept here, 48 bases in frame from base 1. The junction shows trimming of 8 bases on V and 9 bases on J, and the gene matches do not reach 14 bases of it. The CDR1 and CDR2 encoded by the germline V gene are MNHNS and SASEGT. High-throughput TCR beta sequencing profiled peripheral blood CD8+ and CD4+ T cells from healthy donors, Susac syndrome patients and multiple sclerosis patients. Multiple sclerosis controls were treatment-naive patients with stable or active relapsing-remitting disease fulfilling revised McDonald criteria. Bulk CD8+ and CD4+ T cells were purified by magnetic negative isolation, whereas CD8+ TEMRA cells were enriched by FACS. Blood was collected in EDTA tubes and processed within 24 hours, with PBMCs isolated through density gradient centrifugation. PBMCs intended for TCR sequencing were frozen in liquid nitrogen and were later thawed in a 37 degrees C water bath. The sorted or isolated CD4+, CD8+ and CD8+ TEMRA cells had a purity of 90% or higher.

Points the paper makes about the study in general: The study acknowledged that relatively few individuals were included in the TCR sequencing and HLA analysis.

Source material: CD4+ T cells from PBMCs. The sequence derives from a human donor with multiple sclerosis. This chain joins TRBV6-1 to TRBJ2-1; TRBD1 lines up with 12 middle nucleotides. The CDR3 amino acid sequence is: CASSKGTGGAQGEQFF. The nucleotide sequence is TGTGCCAGCTCTAAAGGGACAGGGGGCGCCCAGGGTGAGCAGTTCTTC.